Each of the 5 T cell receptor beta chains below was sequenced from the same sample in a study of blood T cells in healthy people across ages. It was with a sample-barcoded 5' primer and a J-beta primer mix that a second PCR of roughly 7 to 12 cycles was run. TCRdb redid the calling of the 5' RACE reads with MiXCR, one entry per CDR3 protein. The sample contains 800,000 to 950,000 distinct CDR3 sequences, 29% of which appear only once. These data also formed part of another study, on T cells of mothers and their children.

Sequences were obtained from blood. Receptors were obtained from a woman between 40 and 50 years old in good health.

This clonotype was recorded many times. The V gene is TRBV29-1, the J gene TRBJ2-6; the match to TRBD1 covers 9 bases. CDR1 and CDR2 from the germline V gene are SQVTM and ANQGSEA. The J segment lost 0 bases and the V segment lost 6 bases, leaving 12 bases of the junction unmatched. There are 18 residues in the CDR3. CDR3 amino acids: CSVETGGARVSGANVLTF. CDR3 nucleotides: TGCAGCGTGGAGACAGGGGGAGCAAGGGTCTCTGGGGCCAACGTCCTGACTTTC.

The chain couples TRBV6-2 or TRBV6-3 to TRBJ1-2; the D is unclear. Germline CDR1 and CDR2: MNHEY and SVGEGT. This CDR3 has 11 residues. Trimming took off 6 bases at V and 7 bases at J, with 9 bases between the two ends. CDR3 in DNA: TGTGCCAGCAGGTTTCGGTTTGGCTACACCTTC. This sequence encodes CASRFRFGYTF.

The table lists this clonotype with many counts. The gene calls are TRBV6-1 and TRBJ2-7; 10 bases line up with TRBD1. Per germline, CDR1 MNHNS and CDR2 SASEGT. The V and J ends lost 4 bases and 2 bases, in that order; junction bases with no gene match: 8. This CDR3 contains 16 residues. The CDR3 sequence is CASSAWDRGKTYEQYF. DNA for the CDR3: TGTGCCAGCAGTGCCTGGGACAGGGGAAAAACCTACGAGCAGTACTTC.

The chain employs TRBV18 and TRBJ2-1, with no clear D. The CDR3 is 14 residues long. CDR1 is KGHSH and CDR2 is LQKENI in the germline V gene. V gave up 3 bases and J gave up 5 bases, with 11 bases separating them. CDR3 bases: TGTGCCAGCTCACCCGACCGCACCCACAATGAGCAGTTCTTC. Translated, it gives CASSPDRTHNEQFF.

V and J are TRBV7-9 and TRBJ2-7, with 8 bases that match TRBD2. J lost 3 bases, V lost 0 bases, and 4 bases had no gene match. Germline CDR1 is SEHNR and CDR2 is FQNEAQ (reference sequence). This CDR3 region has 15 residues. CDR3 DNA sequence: TGTGCCAGCAGCTTAGCTGAAGCGGGAGACTACGAGCAGTACTTC. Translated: CASSLAEAGDYEQYF.